This T cell receptor beta chain was obtained from a study of blood T cell repertoires in COVID-19. Study details: Both acute and convalescent COVID-19 samples were obtained from the United States, Italy and Spain.

Per the original methods: From reference gene primer amplification, estimates of nucleated cell counts were derived. The method was immunoSEQ multiplex PCR; TCRdb's version includes in-frame clones alone and lacks a portion of them. The V and J calls and clone size are taken from that table; D and trimming were inferred from the DNA. The sample lists more than 200,000 clones; roughly 80% were seen once. V trimming: 2 bases; J trimming: 2 bases; junction bases outside the gene matches: 2. Germline assignment: CDR1 LGHDT and CDR2 YNNKEL (reference sequence). This CDR3 comprises 14 residues. The chain is built from TRBV3-1 (or the pseudogene TRBV3-2) and TRBJ2-7, with 8 bases identical to TRBD2. The source is an elderly woman with active or convalescent COVID-19. The sequencing input was peripheral blood. CDR3 sequence: CASSQSGGAYEQYF. CDR3 coding DNA: TGTGCCAGCAGCCAAAGCGGGGGAGCCTACGAGCAGTACTTC.